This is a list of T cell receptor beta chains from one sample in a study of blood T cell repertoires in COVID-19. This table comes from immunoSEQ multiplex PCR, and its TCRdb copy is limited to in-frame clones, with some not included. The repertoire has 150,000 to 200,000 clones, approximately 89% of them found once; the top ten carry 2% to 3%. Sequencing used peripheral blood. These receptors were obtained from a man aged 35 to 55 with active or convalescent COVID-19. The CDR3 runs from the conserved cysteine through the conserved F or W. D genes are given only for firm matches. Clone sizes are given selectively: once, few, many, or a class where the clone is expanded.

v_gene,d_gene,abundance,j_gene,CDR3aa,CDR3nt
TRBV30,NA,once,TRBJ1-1,CAWSGAYQAFF,TGTGCCTGGAGTGGGGCTTATCAAGCTTTCTTT
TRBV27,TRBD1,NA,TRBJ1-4,CASSSGQGYEKLFF,TGTGCCAGCAGTTCCGGACAGGGCTACGAAAAACTGTTTTTT
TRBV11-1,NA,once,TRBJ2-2,CASSLLARRTGELFF,TGTGCCAGCAGCTTACTGGCGAGGAGAACCGGGGAGCTGTTTTTT
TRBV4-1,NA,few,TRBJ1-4,CASSLLGEKLFF,TGCGCCAGCAGCCTCCTCGGGGAAAAACTGTTTTTT
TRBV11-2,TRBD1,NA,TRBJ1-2,CASSLDRGDGYTF,TGTGCCAGCAGCTTAGACAGGGGGGATGGCTACACCTTC
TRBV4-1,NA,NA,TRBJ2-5,CASSQVGQKETQYF,TGCGCCAGCAGCCAAGTTGGGCAGAAAGAGACCCAGTACTTC
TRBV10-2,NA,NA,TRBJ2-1,CASEPAAGPTRNEQFF,TGCGCCAGCGAACCGGCCGCGGGCCCGACCAGGAATGAGCAGTTCTTC
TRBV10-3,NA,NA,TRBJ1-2,CATVSSGQNYGYTF,TGTGCCACCGTTAGTTCAGGACAGAACTATGGCTACACCTTC
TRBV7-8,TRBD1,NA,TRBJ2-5,CASSPTSGGGETQYF,TGTGCCAGCAGCCCAACCTCAGGGGGCGGGGAGACCCAGTACTTC
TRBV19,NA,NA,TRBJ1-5,CASSTTGSNQPQHF,TGTGCCAGTAGTACGACCGGGAGCAATCAGCCCCAGCATTTT
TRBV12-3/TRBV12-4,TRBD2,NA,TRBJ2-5,CASSLGGGETQYF,TGTGCCAGCAGTTTAGGCGGGGGAGAGACCCAGTACTTC
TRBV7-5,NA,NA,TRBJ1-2,CARSLEAGGHYGYTF,TGTGCCAGAAGCTTAGAAGCAGGGGGCCACTATGGCTACACCTTC
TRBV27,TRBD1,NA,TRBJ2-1,CATHPGQGAGTYNEQFF,TGTGCCACCCACCCGGGACAGGGGGCAGGCACCTACAATGAGCAGTTCTTC
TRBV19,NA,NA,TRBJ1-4,CASTPTGKTNEKLFF,TGTGCCAGTACCCCCACAGGGAAGACTAATGAAAAACTGTTTTTT
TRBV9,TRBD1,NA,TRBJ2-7,CASSLTGGPYYEQYF,TGTGCCAGCAGCCTCACAGGGGGCCCATACTACGAGCAGTACTTC
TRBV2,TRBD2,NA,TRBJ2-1,CASGTSGTSSYNEQFF,TGTGCCTCCGGGACTAGCGGGACGAGCTCCTACAATGAGCAGTTCTTC
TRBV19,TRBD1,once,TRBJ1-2,CASSPDREGYGYTF,TGTGCCAGTAGTCCGGACAGGGAGGGCTATGGCTACACCTTC
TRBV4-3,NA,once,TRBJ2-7,CASSQRLTDSYEQYF,TGCGCCAGCAGCCAACGACTAACCGACTCCTACGAGCAGTACTTC
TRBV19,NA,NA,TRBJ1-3,CASRRREDGNTIYF,TGTGCCAGTAGACGGAGGGAGGATGGAAACACCATATATTTT
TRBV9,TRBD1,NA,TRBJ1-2,CASSVGDVRQGDFNYGYTF,TGTGCCAGCAGCGTAGGGGACGTCCGACAGGGGGATTTTAACTATGGCTACACCTTC
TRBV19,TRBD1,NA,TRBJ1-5,CASSRDRSGNQPQHF,TGTGCCAGTAGTAGGGACAGGTCTGGCAATCAGCCCCAGCATTTT
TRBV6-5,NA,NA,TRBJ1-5,CASSLVGGSQPQHF,TGTGCCAGCAGCCTCGTTGGAGGGAGTCAGCCCCAGCATTTT
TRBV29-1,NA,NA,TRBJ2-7,CSVEDEKGFGYEQYF,TGCAGCGTTGAAGATGAAAAGGGGTTCGGCTACGAGCAGTACTTC
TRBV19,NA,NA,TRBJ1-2,CASSITGTHDGYTF,TGTGCCAGTAGTATCACAGGGACACACGATGGCTACACCTTC
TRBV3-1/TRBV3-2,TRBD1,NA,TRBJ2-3,CASSQADRVGTDTQYF,TGTGCCAGCAGCCAAGCCGACAGGGTGGGCACAGATACGCAGTATTTT
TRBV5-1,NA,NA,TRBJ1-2,CASSLGREGGYTF,TGCGCCAGCAGCTTGGGCAGGGAGGGTGGCTACACCTTC
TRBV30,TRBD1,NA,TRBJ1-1,CASTRGPEAFF,TGTGCCTCAACTAGGGGGCCTGAAGCTTTCTTT
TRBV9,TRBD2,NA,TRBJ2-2,CASSTSGGNTGELFF,TGTGCCAGCAGTACTAGCGGGGGAAACACCGGGGAGCTGTTTTTT
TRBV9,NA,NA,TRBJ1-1,CASSLYQGAEAFF,TGTGCCAGCAGCCTATACCAGGGCGCTGAAGCTTTCTTT
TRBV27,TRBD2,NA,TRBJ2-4,CASSWGGTLAKNIQYF,TGTGCCAGCAGCTGGGGGGGGACCTTAGCCAAAAACATTCAGTACTTC
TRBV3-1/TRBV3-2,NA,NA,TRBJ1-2,CASSQEAQARSYGYTF,TGTGCCAGCAGCCAAGAGGCACAAGCCCGGAGCTATGGCTACACCTTC